This is a list of T cell receptor beta chains from one sample in a study of CD8+CD57+ T cells in acquired aplastic anemia. TCRdb independently ran MiXCR on the reads; one entry per CDR3 protein. Here the sample spans 300,000 or so distinct CDR3 sequences, about 50% being singletons. What was sequenced was sorted CD4+, CD8+, or CD8+CD57+ T cells (not recorded which) from PBMCs. The receptors stem from a human donor with aplastic anemia. CDR3s include the opening cysteine and the closing phenylalanine or tryptophan. The D gene is left open where the match is weak. A row's size may be missing; if present it is once, few, many or a size class.

TRBJ2-7,many,NA,TRBV29-1,CSVTQGLGPYEQYF,TGCAGCGTTACTCAGGGACTGGGACCCTACGAGCAGTACTTC
TRBJ1-4,NA,NA,TRBV2,CASRPITTNGKLFF,TGTGCCAGCAGACCGATTACAACTAATGGAAAACTGTTTTTT
TRBJ1-6,many,NA,TRBV11-2,CAGSIQSSYNSPLHF,TGTGCCGGCAGCATACAGAGCTCCTATAATTCACCCCTCCACTTT
TRBJ2-3,NA,TRBD2,TRBV7-3,CASSLGLWRGSTSTDTQYF,TGTGCCAGCAGCTTAGGTCTTTGGCGGGGGTCTACTAGCACAGATACGCAGTATTTT
TRBJ2-3,many,NA,TRBV5-1,CASSSRLDSTDTQYF,TGCGCCAGCAGCTCCCGACTAGACAGCACAGATACGCAGTATTTT
TRBJ2-2,many,NA,TRBV20-1,CSAGGLLNTGELFF,TGCAGTGCCGGGGGACTGCTGAACACCGGGGAGCTGTTTTTT
TRBJ2-1,NA,NA,TRBV11-3,CASSQGGGSVEQFF,TGTGCCAGCAGCCAAGGGGGCGGGAGTGTTGAGCAGTTCTTC
TRBJ2-5,NA,TRBD1,TRBV2,CASSTDRGQQETQYF,TGTGCCAGCAGTACTGACAGGGGGCAACAAGAGACCCAGTACTTC
TRBJ1-4,NA,TRBD1,TRBV2,CARGGTAATNEKLFF,TGTGCCAGAGGCGGGACAGCCGCAACTAATGAAAAACTGTTTTTT
TRBJ2-7,NA,NA,TRBV2,CASYSSYEQYF,TGTGCTAGTTACAGCTCCTACGAGCAGTACTTC
TRBJ1-3,NA,NA,TRBV9,CASSVQVGSPGNTIYF,TGTGCCAGCAGCGTACAAGTAGGGTCCCCTGGAAACACCATATATTTT
TRBJ2-7,few,TRBD1,TRBV7-8,CASRGDRGGEQYF,TGTGCCAGTAGAGGGGACAGAGGGGGCGAGCAGTACTTC
TRBJ1-1,NA,NA,TRBV7-9,CASSLEGLGTEAFF,TGTGCCAGCAGCTTAGAGGGGCTGGGCACTGAAGCTTTCTTT
TRBJ1-1,many,TRBD1,TRBV6-5,CASSYQTGGNTEAFF,TGTGCCAGCAGTTACCAGACAGGGGGGAACACTGAAGCTTTCTTT
TRBJ2-1,NA,TRBD2,TRBV29-1,CSVDGGVPPYNEQFF,TGCAGCGTTGACGGGGGGGTCCCTCCCTACAATGAGCAGTTCTTC
TRBJ1-4,NA,NA,TRBV7-3,CASSQGDSEKLFF,TGTGCCAGCAGTCAGGGCGACAGTGAAAAACTGTTTTTT
TRBJ2-7,NA,NA,TRBV12-3/TRBV12-4,CASRVGHSSYEQYF,TGTGCCAGCAGGGTAGGACATTCTTCCTACGAGCAGTACTTC
TRBJ1-1,many,TRBD1,TRBV6-6,CATNRGWLTEAFF,TGTGCCACCAACAGGGGGTGGTTAACTGAAGCTTTCTTT
TRBJ2-7,few,NA,TRBV13,CASSLGTNYEQYF,TGTGCCAGCAGCTTAGGGACAAACTACGAGCAGTACTTC
TRBJ1-2,NA,NA,TRBV6-1,CASSESGLANYGYTF,TGTGCCAGCAGTGAATCGGGACTTGCTAACTATGGCTACACCTTC
TRBJ2-1,few,NA,TRBV7-9,CASSTTNEQFF,TGTGCCAGCAGCACCACTAATGAGCAGTTCTTC
TRBJ2-2,NA,NA,TRBV29-1,CSVEDPGGTGELFF,TGCAGCGTTGAAGATCCAGGAGGCACCGGGGAGCTGTTTTTT
TRBJ1-5,NA,NA,TRBV4-1,CASSQVGGSENQPQHF,TGCGCCAGCAGCCAAGTTGGGGGATCGGAGAATCAGCCCCAGCATTTT
TRBJ1-1,NA,NA,TRBV7-2,CASSPSRGAREDTEAFF,TGTGCCAGCAGCCCTTCACGGGGGGCAAGAGAGGACACTGAAGCTTTCTTT
TRBJ1-1,many,NA,TRBV3-1,CASSQTPGHNTEAFF,TGTGCCAGCAGCCAGACCCCGGGACACAACACTGAAGCTTTCTTT
TRBJ2-3,NA,NA,TRBV20-1,CSAGQGGTDTRYF,TGCAGTGCTGGGCAGGGAGGCACAGATACGCGGTATTTT
TRBJ2-1,NA,NA,TRBV2,CASTVSQGAQLVLEEQFF,TGTGCCAGTACGGTCAGCCAAGGGGCCCAACTAGTTCTTGAAGAGCAGTTCTTC
TRBJ1-1,NA,TRBD1,TRBV20-1,CSARGQTGGRTEAFF,TGCAGTGCTAGAGGCCAGACAGGGGGGCGGACTGAAGCTTTCTTT
TRBJ2-6,NA,TRBD1,TRBV10-3,CAISGRGQGAAGANVLTF,TGTGCCATCAGTGGCCGGGGACAGGGGGCGGCTGGGGCCAACGTCCTGACTTTC
TRBJ1-2,many,TRBD1,TRBV5-1,CASSRDRDGYTF,TGCGCCAGCAGCAGAGACAGGGACGGCTACACCTTC
TRBJ2-1,NA,TRBD2,TRBV2,CASSEGTSNGEQFF,TGTGCCAGCAGTGAAGGGACTAGCAATGGTGAGCAGTTCTTC
TRBJ2-7,many,NA,TRBV12-3/TRBV12-4,CASSLPLSEQYF,TGTGCCAGCAGTTTACCCTTATCCGAGCAGTACTTC
TRBJ1-4,NA,NA,TRBV7-3,CASSENGLPNEKLFF,TGTGCCAGCAGCGAAAATGGGCTACCTAATGAAAAACTGTTTTTT
TRBJ2-1,NA,NA,TRBV15,CATSEADSYNEQFF,TGTGCCACCAGCGAAGCGGATTCCTACAATGAGCAGTTCTTC
TRBJ2-3,NA,TRBD1,TRBV2,CASRKDRGGTDTQYF,TGTGCCAGCAGGAAGGACAGGGGCGGCACAGATACGCAGTATTTT
TRBJ2-7,NA,TRBD2,TRBV7-3,CASSLMVGGLYEQYF,TGTGCCAGCAGCTTAATGGTGGGAGGGTTGTACGAGCAGTACTTC
TRBJ2-1,NA,NA,TRBV19,CASSSQQGGVNEQFF,TGTGCCAGTAGTTCGCAACAAGGGGGGGTCAATGAGCAGTTCTTC
TRBJ2-1,NA,NA,TRBV25-1,CASSVGENFWGSGSYNEQFF,TGTGCCAGCAGTGTGGGCGAAAACTTTTGGGGCTCTGGGTCCTACAATGAGCAGTTCTTC
TRBJ1-2,few,NA,TRBV24-1,CATVREGGAYGYTF,TGTGCCACCGTACGGGAGGGAGGGGCTTATGGCTACACCTTC
TRBJ1-1,few,NA,TRBV2,CASSEYGYLVAFF,TGTGCCAGCAGTGAATATGGTTATTTAGTGGCTTTCTTT
TRBJ2-7,NA,NA,TRBV3-1,CASSQTGFEQYF,TGTGCCAGCAGCCAGACAGGTTTCGAGCAGTACTTC